The T cell receptor (beta chain) described here comes from a study of prognosis after radiotherapy for stage I lung cancer. Turning to the study itself: Adenocarcinoma was the tumor type in approximately 12 patients, squamous cell carcinoma in about 7. SBRT spanned 3 to 5 fractions, reaching a biologically effective dose of at least 100 Gy. Several patients had distant metastases at a median of around seven months after radiotherapy, and about 16 showed no significant progression.

V lost 1 base to trimming and J lost 7 bases, with 4 bases between them. The CDR3 runs to 12 residues. Germline-derived CDR1 and CDR2 are LGHNA and YNFKEQ. Amplicons of TCR beta CDR3 were generated from genomic DNA by two-round multiplex PCR. It was primers specific to each TRBV and TRBJ gene that first-round PCR used. TCRdb itself ran the multiplex PCR reads through MiXCR, one entry per CDR3 protein. The table has 13,000 or so distinct CDR3 sequences, less than 70% seen once. Patients were uniformly node-negative by CT and PET/CT and had received no prior chemotherapy or radiotherapy, with no other malignancies.

Sequences were derived from PBMCs, sampled before or after stereotactic body radiation therapy (not recorded which). The chain employs TRBV4-2 and TRBJ2-2, with D hard to call. The TCR originated in a donor aged 50 or older with non-small cell lung cancer. CDR3 coding DNA: TGTGCCAGCAGCCAAGCCAACGGGGAGCTGTTTTTT. This encodes CASSQANGELFF.